The 7 T cell receptor beta chains below all came from one sample that was sequenced in a study of blood T cells in healthy people across ages (dated by TCRdb to between 2015 and 2017). The library came from 5' RACE. Sequencing was carried out with an Illumina HiSeq 2500. A second PCR of roughly 7 to 11 cycles was run with a J-beta primer mix and a sample-barcoded 5' primer. TCRdb itself trimmed the public reads at Q25 with fastp, ran MiXCR and retained productive beta chains. Each entry is one CDR3 protein sequence, shown with its most common DNA and genes. The sample records more than 1,000,000 distinct CDR3 sequences, 25% of which are singletons. The ten largest clones capture about 0.69% of the sample. The same specimen was also included in a second study, on T cells of mothers and their children.

Sequenced sample: blood. The receptors here all came from a girl aged 2 to 9 in good health.

This clonotype has more than one count but fewer than ten. The chain combines TRBV29-1 with TRBJ2-3; TRBD1 matches 10 bases. This CDR3 comprises 14 residues. Germline CDR1 and CDR2: SQVTM and ANQGSEA. The J segment lost 4 bases and the V segment lost 2 bases, leaving 3 bases of the junction unmatched. The CDR3 DNA reads as TGCAGCGTTGAAAGGACAGGGGGGTCAGATACGCAGTATTTT. Protein sequence: CSVERTGGSDTQYF.

This clonotype appeared a few times. V usage is TRBV19 and J usage is TRBJ1-5; no firm D call. The CDR3 is 13 amino acids. Trimming stripped 0 bases from V and 9 bases from J, with 9 bases between. The germline CDR1 and CDR2 sequences are LNHDA and SQIVND (reference sequence). CDR3 loop: CASSIEDEWPQHF. CDR3 sequence (DNA): TGTGCCAGTAGTATAGAAGACGAATGGCCCCAGCATTTT.

The V call is TRBV29-1, the J call TRBJ1-1; D is ambiguous. The ends were cut back, 4 bases at V and 7 bases at J, with 7 bases in the middle. Germline lookup yields CDR1 SQVTM and CDR2 ANQGSEA. This CDR3 is built from 10 residues. CDR3: CSVVLLEAFF. The CDR3 bases are TGCAGCGTTGTTCTCCTTGAAGCTTTCTTT.

In its sample, this clonotype was seen a few times. J is TRBJ2-5 and V is TRBV6-4; a possible D gene is TRBD2 (5 bases). The J call is doubtful: the DNA matches TRBJ2-7 better. Per germline, CDR1 MRHNA and CDR2 SNTAGT. The CDR3 length is 17 residues. The CDR3 here is CASSLVWLRLTTYEQYF. The CDR3 DNA reads as TGTGCCAGCAGTTTAGTATGGTTGCGCCTGACTACCTACGAGCAGTACTTC.

The rearrangement joins TRBV14 to TRBJ2-1; no reliable D call. The CDR3 is made up of 15 amino acids. The V end lost 4 bases, the J end lost 10 bases, and 20 bases lay between the germline ends. Germline CDR1 and CDR2: SGHDN and FVKESK. The CDR3, as DNA: TGTGCCAGCAGCCCCCGCGGATTAGCAGCTAGGGAGCAGTTCTTC. Translated, it gives CASSPRGLAAREQFF.

This clonotype was seen a single time. The chain has TRBV27 and TRBJ2-7; D remains ambiguous. The V gene lost 5 bases and the J gene lost 3 bases, with 23 bases spanning the gap. The CDR3 is made up of 17 amino acids. CDR1 MNHEY and CDR2 SMNVEV come from the germline V gene (reference sequence). CDR3 bases: TGTGCCAGCAGTCCGGCCAACCCCGGATCTGCCTTCTACGAGCAGTACTTC. As protein: CASSPANPGSAFYEQYF.

This clonotype was counted a single time. A read error is possible here, since a much larger clone lies one base away. The rearrangement links TRBV27 to TRBJ1-5; the D is unclear. CDR1 and CDR2 from the germline V gene are MNHEY and SMNVEV (reference sequence). This CDR3 region has 13 residues. The V and J ends lost 0 bases and 7 bases respectively, with 7 bases between them. The CDR3 coding sequence is TGTGCCAGCAGTTTATCTCTGTTCCAGCCCCAGCATTTT. Its translation is CASSLSLFQPQHF.